The subject of this entry is one T cell receptor (beta chain). Its antigen remains unidentified. The record has no base qualities; no much larger clone is one base away. TCRbeta CDR3 regions were amplified from genomic DNA by means of the immunoSEQ Assay, a bias-controlled multiplex PCR. The authors processed their data as follows. The number of nucleated cells in each sample was estimated from the amplification of reference gene primers within the assay. To quantify the absolute abundance of each unique TCRbeta CDR3 rearrangement, sequence reads were collapsed and filtered. Productive Simpson clonality was computed per sample as the square root of Simpson's diversity index over productive rearrangements. The table was pulled from immuneACCESS by TCRdb, which kept in-frame rearrangements only. Such tables lose some clones; where checked, under half of the loss comes from unresolved V genes, and the rest has no known cause. Clone size and V and J calls were adopted from that table, with D and trimming inferred from the DNA. This sample gives tens of thousands of clones in total; approximately 82% of them show up just once. The ten largest clonotypes hold 10% to 15% of the sample.

The sample belongs to a study of blood T cell repertoires in COVID-19 (dated by TCRdb to the early 2020s). Regarding the complete study: Samples from collaborators originated in the United States, Italy and Spain and spanned both the acute and convalescent phases of COVID-19. Deeply sampled blood TCRbeta repertoires from subjects exposed to, actively infected with, or recovered from COVID-19 were included in the dataset. The sample metadata nearly always contained a de-identified subject ID, COVID-19 status, age in years and sex. The repertoires were released in a freely available public database meant as a resource for research on the immune response to SARS-CoV-2. The prospective study material was composed of cDNA or gDNA derived from T cells, B-cell-depleted T cells, or PBMCs. Samples came from the ongoing ImmuneRACE study (first 160 participants) plus 1,254 subjects from 6 global collaborators. Where available, HLA class I and class II types were taken from metadata supplied by the sample provider and were not determined by assay-based typing.

Each collaborating institution followed its own protocols to collect whole blood in K2EDTA tubes. For TCRbeta analysis, collaborators shipped samples as frozen whole blood, isolated PBMCs, or DNA extracted from either of those sample types. The paper as a whole reports these results and caveats: The quantity of clinical and demographic metadata differed by source and by participant and was supplied without curation.

The sample comprised peripheral blood. This sequence originates from a human donor in a cohort sampled during active COVID-19.

The CDR3 loop reads CSVENDRGPEAFF. The nucleotide sequence is given as TGCAGCGTCGAAAATGACAGGGGGCCTGAAGCTTTCTTT. The V and J segments used are TRBV29-1 and TRBJ1-1, with 10 bases matching TRBD1. Sequences SQVTM (CDR1) and ANQGSEA (CDR2) are obtained from the germline V gene. The CDR3 runs 13 amino acids, cysteine and phenylalanine included. The sequence is cut down to CDR3 DNA, 39 bases in frame from base 1. The germline V and J ends show losses of 6 bases and 6 bases respectively, and no gene match explains 7 bases of the junction.